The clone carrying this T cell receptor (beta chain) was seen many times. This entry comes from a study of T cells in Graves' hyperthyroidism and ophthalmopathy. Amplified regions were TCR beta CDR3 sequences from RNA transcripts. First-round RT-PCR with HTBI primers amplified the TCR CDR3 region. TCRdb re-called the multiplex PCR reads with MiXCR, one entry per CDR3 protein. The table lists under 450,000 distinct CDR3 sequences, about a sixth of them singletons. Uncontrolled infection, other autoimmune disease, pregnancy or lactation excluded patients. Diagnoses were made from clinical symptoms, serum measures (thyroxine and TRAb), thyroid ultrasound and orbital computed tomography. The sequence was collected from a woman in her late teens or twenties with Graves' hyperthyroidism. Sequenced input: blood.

Written as DNA, the CDR3 is TGTGCCACCAGTGATGACAATTGGAATCAGCCCCAGCATTTT. Its protein is CATSDDNWNQPQHF. J is TRBJ1-5 and V is TRBV24-1; D is uncertain. V dropped 3 bases and J dropped 4 bases, with 9 bases sitting between them. This CDR3 has 14 residues. The germline V gene has CDR1 KGHDR and CDR2 SFDVKD.